Presented here are 17 T cell receptor beta chains from one specimen sequenced in a study of identical twins. MiXCR was run by TCRdb on the 5' RACE reads, yielding one entry per CDR3 protein. The table lists about 1.7 million distinct CDR3 sequences, about 32% of them singletons. Sequencing was carried out using cord blood. The receptors here all came from a newborn girl in good health.

This clonotype has more than one count but fewer than ten. The gene calls are TRBV5-1 and TRBJ1-1, with D maybe TRBD1 (6 bases). The V end lost 0 bases, the J end lost 4 bases, and 10 bases lay between the germline ends. CDR3 size: 14 residues. CDR1 and CDR2 (germline): SGHRS, YFSETQ. The chain's CDR3 is CASSLVPGATEAFF. The CDR3 DNA follows: TGCGCCAGCAGCTTGGTTCCGGGGGCCACTGAAGCTTTCTTT. The complete variable domain, with remaining parts taken from reference TRBV5-1 and TRBJ1-1, reads KAGVTQTPRYLIKTRGQQVTLSCSPISGHRSVSWYQQTPGQGLQFLFEYFSETQRNKGNFPGRFSGRQFSNSRSEMNVSTLELGDSALYLCASSLVPGATEAFFGQGTRLTVV.

The rearrangement links TRBV6-1 to TRBJ2-1; D might be TRBD2 (5 bases). This CDR3 spans 20 amino acids. Trimming shortened V by 3 bases and J by 6 bases, and 30 bases separated the two germline ends. CDR1 MNHNS and CDR2 SASEGT come from the germline V gene. DNA of the CDR3: TGTGCCAGCAGTGAGTCTAGCCCCAATCGACCCAGGTCATGGGGCAATGAGCAGTTCTTC. Its translation: CASSESSPNRPRSWGNEQFF.

This chain links TRBV6-5 with TRBJ1-6; weak D call: TRBD1 (5 bases). This CDR3 comprises 16 residues. With 6 bases removed from V and 0 bases from J, the gap between germline ends came to 12 bases. Germline CDR1 and CDR2: MNHEY and SVGAGI. This CDR3 reads CASSRDRSSYNSPLHF. For the CDR3, the DNA is TGTGCCAGCAGCCGGGACCGGAGCTCCTATAATTCACCCCTCCACTTT.

The V call is TRBV5-1, the J call TRBJ1-1; unclear D gene. The V and J ends lost 4 bases and 0 bases respectively, with 10 bases between them. This CDR3 has 14 residues. Germline assignment: CDR1 SGHRS and CDR2 YFSETQ. In nucleotides, the CDR3 is TGCGCCAGCAGCGAAGCAGTGGTGAACACTGAAGCTTTCTTT. It specifies CASSEAVVNTEAFF.

This clonotype was detected only a few times. V gene TRBV25-1 combines with J gene TRBJ2-3, with D possibly TRBD2 on 6 matching bases. This CDR3 has 16 amino acids. Germline lookup yields CDR1 MGHDK and CDR2 SYGVNS. Trimming removed 1 base at V and 5 bases at J, with 16 bases between. CDR3 loop: CASSESAGIVEDTQYF. CDR3 DNA: TGTGCCAGCAGTGAATCTGCGGGGATCGTTGAAGATACGCAGTATTTT.

J is TRBJ2-2 and V is TRBV28; D is perhaps TRBD2 (6 bases). Germline V gene lookup returns CDR1 MDHEN and CDR2 SYDVKM. This CDR3 contains 18 residues. Trimming stripped 3 bases from V and 0 bases from J, with 17 bases between. The CDR3 DNA reads TGTGCCAGCAGTTTTCGGTGGACTACCGAAGCGAACACCGGGGAGCTGTTTTTT. Its protein is CASSFRWTTEANTGELFF. Full variable domain (missing parts from reference TRBV28 and TRBJ2-2): DVKVTQSSRYLVKRTGEKVFLECVQDMDHENMFWYRQDPGLGLRLIYFSYDVKMKEKGDIPEGYSVSREKKERFSLILESASTNQTSMYLCASSFRWTTEANTGELFFGEGSRLTVL.

This chain joins TRBV20-1 and TRBJ1-1; D not resolved. Trimming stripped 0 bases from V and 1 base from J, with 9 bases between. The germline V gene has CDR1 DFQATT and CDR2 SNEGSKA (reference sequence). The CDR3 loop spans 14 amino acids. CDR3 sequence (DNA): TGCAGTGCTAGAGACGACGGTAGGAACACTGAAGCTTTCTTT. Its protein is CSARDDGRNTEAFF.

Turning to this clonotype: The junction does not match germline at one end; this may be a read error. V is TRBV18 and J is TRBJ2-7; 8 nucleotides line up with TRBD1. TRBJ2-5 explains the end of the DNA better; the J call may be wrong. This CDR3 comprises 15 residues. Germline V gene data show CDR1 as KGHSH and CDR2 as LQKENI. This CDR3 is CASSPPGGRQETQYF. CDR3 sequence (DNA): TGTGCCAGCTCTCCACCAGGGGGCCGGCAAGAGACCCAGTACTTC.

This chain uses TRBV7-2 with TRBJ2-4, with a tentative D call TRBD2 (6 bases). The CDR3 has 15 amino acids. CDR1 and CDR2 from the germline V gene are SGHTA and FQGNSA. The V and J ends lost 2 bases and 0 bases respectively, with 8 bases between them. CDR3 sequence (DNA): TGTGCCAGCAGCTTAACTAGCCTAGCCAAAAACATTCAGTACTTC. It specifies CASSLTSLAKNIQYF.

This chain uses TRBV28 with TRBJ2-1; D is unclear. With 7 bases removed from V and 10 bases from J, the gap between germline ends came to 14 bases. The germline gives CDR1 MDHEN, CDR2 SYDVKM. The CDR3 is made up of 12 amino acids. The CDR3 spells CASTDLGNEQFF. In nucleotides, the CDR3 is TGTGCCAGCACCGACCTAGGGAACGAGCAGTTCTTC.

This clonotype was seen more than once but under ten times. The chain is built from TRBV25-1 and TRBJ2-5, with 9 bases lining up with TRBD1. Per germline, CDR1 MGHDK and CDR2 SYGVNS. This CDR3 is 15 amino acids long. Trimming removed 1 base from V and 5 bases from J; junction bases left unmatched: 5. CDR3 residues: CASSEFGTGFETQYF. CDR3 in DNA: TGTGCCAGCAGTGAATTTGGGACAGGGTTTGAGACCCAGTACTTC.

This clonotype was observed a few times. The V and J genes are TRBV20-1 and TRBJ2-5; D is ambiguous. Trimming left V 0 bases short and J 5 bases short, with 7 bases between. CDR1 DFQATT and CDR2 SNEGSKA come from the germline V gene (reference sequence). CDR3 size: 12 residues. The CDR3 here is CSARDLGETQYF. The CDR3 region has the DNA TGCAGTGCTAGAGATCTCGGGGAGACCCAGTACTTC.

This clonotype was picked up one time. The rearrangement joins TRBV29-1 to TRBJ2-2, with TRBD2 matching over 13 bases. Trimming cost V 5 bases and J 7 bases; bases outside gene matches: 4. Germline-derived CDR1 and CDR2 are SQVTM and ANQGSEA. The CDR3 is 14 residues long. The CDR3 coding sequence is TGCAGCGTTCGGACTAGCGGGAGTCACGGGGAGCTGTTTTTT. Its translation is CSVRTSGSHGELFF.

This clonotype was observed a handful of times. V usage is TRBV3-1 and J usage is TRBJ2-4; TRBD2 agrees at 7 bases. Germline V gene sequence: CDR1 LGHDT, CDR2 YNNKEL (reference sequence). The CDR3 is 16 amino acids. The junction had 11 bases not matched to a gene; V was cut back by 3 bases and J by 6 bases. CDR3 loop: CASSHAQAGYRNIQYF. CDR3 DNA: TGTGCCAGCAGCCATGCGCAAGCGGGATACCGAAACATTCAGTACTTC.

The chain is built from TRBV6-6 and TRBJ1-2; no definite D call. The germline CDR1 and CDR2 sequences are MNHNY and SVGAGI (reference sequence). The CDR3 has 11 residues. With 0 bases removed from V and 8 bases from J, the gap between germline ends came to 4 bases. CDR3 sequence: CASSYSIGYTF. CDR3 nucleotides: TGTGCCAGCAGTTACTCCATCGGCTACACCTTC.

The genes are TRBV9 and TRBJ2-3, with TRBD2 matching 7 bases. The CDR3 is 15 residues long. V was pared by 4 bases and J by 4 bases, with 9 bases of the junction left unmatched. Germline V gene lookup returns CDR1 SGDLS and CDR2 YYNGEE. CDR3 DNA: TGTGCCAGCAGCCCTTCGGTCCGGGGGGCAGATACGCAGTATTTT. This sequence encodes CASSPSVRGADTQYF.

The gene calls are TRBV9 and TRBJ2-7; tentative D call: TRBD1 (5 bases). CDR3 length equals 14 residues. Trimming left V 4 bases short and J 7 bases short, with 18 bases between. The germline CDR1 and CDR2 sequences are SGDLS and YYNGEE. CDR3 in amino acids: CASSPDGHWAEQYF. The DNA for the CDR3 is TGTGCCAGCAGCCCAGATGGACATTGGGCGGAGCAGTACTTC.